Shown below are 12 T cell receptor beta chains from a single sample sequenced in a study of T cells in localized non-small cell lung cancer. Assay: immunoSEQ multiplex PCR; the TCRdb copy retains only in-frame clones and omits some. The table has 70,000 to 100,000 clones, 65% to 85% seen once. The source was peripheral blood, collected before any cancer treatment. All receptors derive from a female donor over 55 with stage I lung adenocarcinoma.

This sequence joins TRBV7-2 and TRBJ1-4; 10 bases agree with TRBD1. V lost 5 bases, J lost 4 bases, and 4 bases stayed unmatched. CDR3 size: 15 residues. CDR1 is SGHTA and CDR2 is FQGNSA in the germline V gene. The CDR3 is CASSPWDRGNEKLFF. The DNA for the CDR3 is TGTGCCAGCAGCCCATGGGACAGGGGTAATGAAAAACTGTTTTTT.

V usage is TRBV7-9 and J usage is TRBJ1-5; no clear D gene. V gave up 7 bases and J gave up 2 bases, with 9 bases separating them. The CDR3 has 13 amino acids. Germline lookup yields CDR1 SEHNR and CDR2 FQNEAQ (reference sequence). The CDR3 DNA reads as TGTGCCAGCACGCGGGAGGGCAATCAGCCCCAGCATTTT. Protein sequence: CASTREGNQPQHF.

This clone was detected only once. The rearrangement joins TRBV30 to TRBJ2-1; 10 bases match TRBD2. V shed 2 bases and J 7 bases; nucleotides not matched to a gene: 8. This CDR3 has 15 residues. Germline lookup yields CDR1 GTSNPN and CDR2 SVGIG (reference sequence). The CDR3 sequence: CAWSSFSGGWNEQFF. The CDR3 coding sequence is TGTGCCTGGAGTTCTTTTAGCGGGGGGTGGAATGAGCAGTTCTTC.

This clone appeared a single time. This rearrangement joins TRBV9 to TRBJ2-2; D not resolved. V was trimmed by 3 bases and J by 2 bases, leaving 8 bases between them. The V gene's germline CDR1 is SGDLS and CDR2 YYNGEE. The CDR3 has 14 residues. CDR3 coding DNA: TGTGCCAGCAGCGGTGTGGGCAACACCGGGGAGCTGTTTTTT. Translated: CASSGVGNTGELFF.

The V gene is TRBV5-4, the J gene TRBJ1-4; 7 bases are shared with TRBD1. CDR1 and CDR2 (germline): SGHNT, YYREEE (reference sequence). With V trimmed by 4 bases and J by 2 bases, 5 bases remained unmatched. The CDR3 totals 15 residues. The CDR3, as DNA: TGTGCCAGCAGCAAAGGACAGGTGACTAATGAAAAACTGTTTTTT. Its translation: CASSKGQVTNEKLFF.

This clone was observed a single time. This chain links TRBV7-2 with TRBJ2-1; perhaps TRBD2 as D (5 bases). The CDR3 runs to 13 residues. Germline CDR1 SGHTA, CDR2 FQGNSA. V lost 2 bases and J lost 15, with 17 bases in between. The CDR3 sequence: CASSLSAALAPFF. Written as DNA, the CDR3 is TGTGCCAGCAGCTTAAGTGCTGCCCTAGCTCCGTTCTTC.

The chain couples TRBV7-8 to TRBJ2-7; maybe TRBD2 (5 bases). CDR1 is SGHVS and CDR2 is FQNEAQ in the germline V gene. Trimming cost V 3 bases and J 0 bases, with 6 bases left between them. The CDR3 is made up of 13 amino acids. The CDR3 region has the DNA TGTGCCAGCAGCTTCCGGGACTCCTACGAGCAGTACTTC. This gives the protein CASSFRDSYEQYF. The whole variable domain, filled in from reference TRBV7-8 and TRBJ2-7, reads GAGVSQSPRYKVAKRGQDVALRCDPISGHVSLFWYQQALGQGPEFLTYFQNEAQLDKSGLPSDRFFAERPEGSVSTLKIQRTQQEDSAVYLCASSFRDSYEQYFGPGTRLTVT.

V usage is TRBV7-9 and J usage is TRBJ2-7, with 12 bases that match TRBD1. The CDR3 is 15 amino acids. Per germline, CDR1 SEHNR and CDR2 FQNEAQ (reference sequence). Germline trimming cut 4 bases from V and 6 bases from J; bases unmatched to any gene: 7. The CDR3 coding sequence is TGTGCCAGCAGCTCGAGGGACAGGGGGCATCTCGAGCAGTACTTC. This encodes CASSSRDRGHLEQYF.

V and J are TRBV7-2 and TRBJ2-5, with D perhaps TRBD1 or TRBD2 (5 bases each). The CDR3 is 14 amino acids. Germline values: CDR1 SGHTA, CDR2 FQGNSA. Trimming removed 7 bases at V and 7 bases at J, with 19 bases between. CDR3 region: CASNYGDLRATQYF. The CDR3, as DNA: TGTGCCAGCAATTATGGGGACCTAAGAGCGACCCAGTACTTC.

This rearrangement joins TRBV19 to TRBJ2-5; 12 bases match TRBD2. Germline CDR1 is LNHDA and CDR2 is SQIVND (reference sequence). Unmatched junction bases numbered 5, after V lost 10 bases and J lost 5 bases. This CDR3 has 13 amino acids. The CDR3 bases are TGTGCCACAAGGACTAGCGGGACTGAGACCCAGTACTTC. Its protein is CATRTSGTETQYF.

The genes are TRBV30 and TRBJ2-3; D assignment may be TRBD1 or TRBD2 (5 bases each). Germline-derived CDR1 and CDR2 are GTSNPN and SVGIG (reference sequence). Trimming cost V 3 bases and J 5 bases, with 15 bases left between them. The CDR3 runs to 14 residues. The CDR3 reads CAWRFGTEGDTQYF. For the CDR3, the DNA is TGTGCCTGGAGGTTCGGGACCGAGGGAGATACGCAGTATTTT.

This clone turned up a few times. CDR3 nucleotide sequence: TGTGCTAGTGGTTTGGTACTTGGGACAGGGGGGCTCTCTGGAAACACCATATATTTT. It codes for CASGLVLGTGGLSGNTIYF. The V and J genes are TRBV12-5 and TRBJ1-3, with 11 bases that match TRBD1. Trimming at V came to 0 bases and at J to 0 bases, leaving 7 bases not matched to a gene. Germline CDR1 reads LGHNT; CDR2 reads FRNRAP. CDR3 length: 19 residues.